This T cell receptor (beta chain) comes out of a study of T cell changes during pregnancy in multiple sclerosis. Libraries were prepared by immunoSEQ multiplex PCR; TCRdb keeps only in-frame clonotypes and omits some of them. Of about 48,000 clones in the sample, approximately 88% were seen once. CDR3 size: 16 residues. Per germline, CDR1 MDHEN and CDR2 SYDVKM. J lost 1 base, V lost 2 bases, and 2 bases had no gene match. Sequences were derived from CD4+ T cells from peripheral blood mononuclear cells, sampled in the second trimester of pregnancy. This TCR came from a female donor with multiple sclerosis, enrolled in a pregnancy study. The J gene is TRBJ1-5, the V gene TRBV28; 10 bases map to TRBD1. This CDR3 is CASSLRTGGSNQPQHF. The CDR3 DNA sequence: TGTGCCAGCAGTTTACGGACAGGGGGAAGCAATCAGCCCCAGCATTTT. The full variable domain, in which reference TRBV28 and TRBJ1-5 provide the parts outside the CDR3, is DVKVTQSSRYLVKRTGEKVFLECVQDMDHENMFWYRQDPGLGLRLIYFSYDVKMKEKGDIPEGYSVSREKKERFSLILESASTNQTSMYLCASSLRTGGSNQPQHFGDGTRLSIL.